Listed below are T cell receptor beta chains from one sample, sequenced in a study of blood T cell repertoires in COVID-19. Assay used: immunoSEQ multiplex PCR; TCRdb lists only in-frame clones, some missing. Of about 220,000 clones in the sample, 82% were seen once. The sequenced sample consisted of PBMCs or T cells enriched from blood (not recorded which). The receptor source for this set is a man aged 40-55 years who had recovered from COVID-19. Both conserved end residues are part of each CDR3. A D gene is named only where the DNA matches it firmly. Clone size, where shown, is once, few, many, or a class for clones that have expanded.

clone size | J gene | D gene | V gene | CDR3 DNA | CDR3 protein
many | TRBJ1-2 | NA | TRBV7-2 | TGTGCCAGCAGCGCCGGGACTAACTATGGCTACACCTTC | CASSAGTNYGYTF
once | TRBJ2-5 | NA | TRBV5-1 | TGCGCCAGCAGCTTGGGGGGGACTGGGAGACAAGAGACCCAGTACTTC | CASSLGGTGRQETQYF
NA | TRBJ1-2 | NA | TRBV20-1 | TGCAGTGCTAGCCCAGATGATGGCTACACCTTC | CSASPDDGYTF
once | TRBJ1-2 | TRBD1 | TRBV5-5 | TGTGCCAGCAGCCTCAGACCGACAGGGAACTATGGCTACACCTTC | CASSLRPTGNYGYTF
NA | TRBJ1-4 | NA | TRBV28 | TGTGCCAGCAGCTCCGGACAGAAAAAACTGTTTTTT | CASSSGQKKLFF
few | TRBJ1-5 | NA | TRBV4-1 | TGCGCCAGCAGCCAAGAGGGAGGGCGGAATCAGCCCCAGCATTTT | CASSQEGGRNQPQHF
NA | TRBJ2-5 | TRBD2 | TRBV9 | TGTGCCAGCAGCGTAGGTCGCCTAGCGGGAGGAGGGCAAGAGACCCAGTACTTC | CASSVGRLAGGGQETQYF
NA | TRBJ2-1 | TRBD2 | TRBV7-3 | TGTGCCAGCAGCTTAATGGCGGGGGAGTACAATGAGCAGTTCTTC | CASSLMAGEYNEQFF
NA | TRBJ1-4 | NA | TRBV19 | TGTGCCAGTAGTATCTCAGGGGCTACTGAAAAACTGTTTTTT | CASSISGATEKLFF
NA | TRBJ2-5 | TRBD1 | TRBV15 | TGTGCCACCAGCAACCCAGGGGGCACGGAGACCCAGTACTTC | CATSNPGGTETQYF
NA | TRBJ1-1 | TRBD1 | TRBV9 | TGTGCCAGCAGCCCTACAGGGGGCGCGGCTGAAGCTTTCTTT | CASSPTGGAAEAFF
NA | TRBJ1-2 | NA | TRBV2 | TGTGCCAGCAGTGCGGTTACAGGGTTTAACTATGGCTACACCTTC | CASSAVTGFNYGYTF
NA | TRBJ2-7 | TRBD1 | TRBV18 | TGTGCCAGCTCACCAGGGACAGGCTCCTACGAGCAGTACTTC | CASSPGTGSYEQYF
once | TRBJ1-1 | NA | TRBV9 | TGTGCCAGCAGCGTAGTGGGGGCTAGCACTGAAGCTTTCTTT | CASSVVGASTEAFF
NA | TRBJ2-2 | TRBD2 | TRBV5-1 | TGCGCCAGCAGCTTGACCCTAGCGGGGGGTTACAACACCGGGGAGCTGTTTTTT | CASSLTLAGGYNTGELFF
NA | TRBJ2-5 | NA | TRBV3-1/TRBV3-2 | TGTGCCAGCAGCCAGACCCAGGGGGAGACCCAGTACTTC | CASSQTQGETQYF
NA | TRBJ1-1 | TRBD1 | TRBV28 | TGTGCCAGCAGTCCCTGGGACAGGGGTTTGAACACTGAAGCTTTCTTT | CASSPWDRGLNTEAFF
NA | TRBJ1-1 | NA | TRBV7-9 | TGTGCCAGCAGCTTGGGAGGTTCGAGTACTGAAGCTTTCTTT | CASSLGGSSTEAFF
NA | TRBJ1-6 | NA | TRBV4-1 | TGCGCCAGCAGCCAAGGGAGGGGGGGCGGCAATTCACCCCTCCACTTT | CASSQGRGGGNSPLHF
once | TRBJ1-3 | NA | TRBV5-8 | TGTGCCAGCAGCTTGGACAGAGGAAACACCATATATTTT | CASSLDRGNTIYF
NA | TRBJ2-1 | TRBD2 | TRBV4-1 | TGCGCCAGCAGCCAAGTCCCCCCTGGCGGGAGTTACAATGAGCAGTTCTTC | CASSQVPPGGSYNEQFF
few | TRBJ1-1 | NA | TRBV3-1/TRBV3-2 | TGTGCCAGCAGCCCCCAGGGACATAGCACTGAAGCTTTCTTT | CASSPQGHSTEAFF
NA | TRBJ1-5 | NA | TRBV28 | TGTGCCAGCAAAACCGGGACACCTTTTGATAATCAGCCCCAGCATTTT | CASKTGTPFDNQPQHF
NA | TRBJ1-2 | TRBD1 | TRBV5-1 | TGCGCCAGCAGCCTAGACCCGGGACAGAGCTATGGTTCCACCTTC | CASSLDPGQSYGSTF